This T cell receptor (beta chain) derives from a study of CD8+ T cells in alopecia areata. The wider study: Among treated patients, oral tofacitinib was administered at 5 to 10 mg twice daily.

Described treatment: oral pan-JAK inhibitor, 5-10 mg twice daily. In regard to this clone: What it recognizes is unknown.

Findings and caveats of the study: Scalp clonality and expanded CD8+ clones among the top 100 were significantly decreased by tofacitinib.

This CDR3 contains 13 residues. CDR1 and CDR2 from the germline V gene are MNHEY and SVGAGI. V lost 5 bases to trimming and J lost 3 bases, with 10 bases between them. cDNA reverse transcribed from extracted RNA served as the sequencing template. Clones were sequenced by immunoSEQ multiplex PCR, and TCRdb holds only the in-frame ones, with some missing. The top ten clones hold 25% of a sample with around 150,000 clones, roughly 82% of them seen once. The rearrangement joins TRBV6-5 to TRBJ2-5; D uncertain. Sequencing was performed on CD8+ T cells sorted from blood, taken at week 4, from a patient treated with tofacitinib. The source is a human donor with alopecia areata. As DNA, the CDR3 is TGTGCCAGCAGTGACCTGGTAGAAGAGACCCAGTACTTC. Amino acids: CASSDLVEETQYF.